Below are 25 T cell receptor beta chains sequenced from a single sample in a study of T-cell memory formation after mild COVID-19. Each CDR3 protein gets one entry after TCRdb re-called the 5' RACE reads with MiXCR. Of 120,000 to 150,000 distinct CDR3 sequences in the sample, 14% were seen once. Sequenced material: PBMCs or a T cell subset sorted from them (not recorded which). The receptors come from an adult woman who had mild COVID-19 (a few samples of this study predate the infection). Cell type and time point are not known.

The chain links TRBV11-2 to TRBJ2-7; 10 bases line up with TRBD2. Germline V gives CDR1 SGHAT, CDR2 FQNNGV. The CDR3 totals 16 residues. The junction had 13 bases not matched to a gene; V was cut back by 7 bases and J by 4 bases. CDR3 residues: CASTGGPSGRWYEQYF. CDR3 nucleotide sequence: TGTGCCAGCACCGGCGGCCCTAGCGGGAGATGGTACGAGCAGTACTTC.

This clonotype was seen a handful of times. The chain combines TRBV7-8 with TRBJ2-7; D remains unclear. The CDR3 covers 15 residues. Trimming took off 1 base at V and 2 bases at J, with 12 bases between the two ends. Germline V gives CDR1 SGHVS, CDR2 FQNEAQ. The CDR3 sequence: CASSLEVDFTYEQYF. CDR3 bases: TGTGCCAGCAGCTTAGAGGTTGACTTTACCTACGAGCAGTACTTC.

The CDR3 region is CASRTGTLSRTGELFF. The DNA of the CDR3 is TGTGCCAGCAGGACCGGGACCCTTTCGAGGACCGGGGAGCTGTTTTTT. The rearrangement joins TRBV6-5 to TRBJ2-2; D possibly uses TRBD1 or TRBD2 (5 bases each). Trimming shortened V by 6 bases and J by 5 bases, and 19 bases separated the two germline ends. Germline lookup yields CDR1 MNHEY and CDR2 SVGAGI. This CDR3 is 16 amino acids long.

About this clonotype: An end of the junction differs from the germline gene, which may be a read error. The CDR3 loop reads CASSERDPGVTEALF. As DNA, the CDR3 is TGCGCCAGCAGCGAGAGGGACCCTGGTGTCACTGAAGCTTTATTT. The gene calls are TRBV10-2 and TRBJ1-1, with a tentative D call TRBD1 (5 bases). Germline V gene sequence: CDR1 WSHSY, CDR2 SAAADI. The CDR3 totals 15 residues.

V and J are TRBV11-2 and TRBJ2-7; the D gene could be TRBD1 or TRBD2 (5 bases each). The CDR3 sequence is 13 residues long. From germline, CDR1 is SGHAT and CDR2 FQNNGV. The V and J ends lost 3 bases and 3 bases respectively, with 9 bases between them. Here the CDR3 reads CASSFGTLYEQYF. The CDR3 nucleotides are TGTGCCAGCAGCTTCGGGACGCTCTACGAGCAGTACTTC.

The DNA of the CDR3 is TGTGCCAGCAGCTTAGATGTGCTTTTGGGGGGTGAAGCTTTCTTT. Amino acids: CASSLDVLLGGEAFF. The rearrangement uses TRBV11-2 and TRBJ1-1, with TRBD1 as a possible D gene (5 bases). Trimming removed 0 bases at V and 7 bases at J, with 15 bases between. This CDR3 is built from 15 residues. Per the germline V gene, CDR1 is SGHAT and CDR2 is FQNNGV. Full variable domain (remainder filled in from reference TRBV11-2 and TRBJ1-1): EAGVAQSPRYKIIEKRQSVAFWCNPISGHATLYWYQQILGQGPKLLIQFQNNGVVDDSQLPKDRFSAERLKGVDSTLKIQPAKLEDSAVYLCASSLDVLLGGEAFFGQGTRLTVV.

This clonotype turned up a few times. The chain combines TRBV7-2 with TRBJ2-2; D not resolved. Trimming stripped 5 bases from V and 3 bases from J, with 13 bases between. The CDR3 covers 15 residues. CDR1 SGHTA and CDR2 FQGNSA come from the germline V gene. The DNA for the CDR3 is TGTGCCAGCAGCCCCGAAGGGTTTTACACCGGGGAGCTGTTTTTT. Translating it yields CASSPEGFYTGELFF.

This sequence joins TRBV5-1 and TRBJ2-1, with TRBD2 matching 8 bases. This CDR3 region has 14 residues. V shed 0 bases, J shed 9 bases, and the junction held 5 bases outside the gene matches. The germline V gene has CDR1 SGHRS and CDR2 YFSETQ. CDR3 region: CASSLDPGGFEQFF. DNA of the CDR3: TGCGCCAGCAGCTTGGATCCGGGGGGGTTTGAGCAGTTCTTC.

This clonotype was seen a few times. This sequence joins TRBV7-8 and TRBJ1-6; 9 bases map to TRBD1. The V and J ends lost 1 base and 9 bases, in that order; junction bases with no gene match: 4. This CDR3 spans 15 amino acids. CDR1 is SGHVS and CDR2 is FQNEAQ in the germline V gene. Here the CDR3 DNA reads TGTGCCAGCAGCTTAGGGACAGGGGTATTTTCACCCCTCCACTTT. Its protein is CASSLGTGVFSPLHF.

This clonotype was seen more than once but under ten times. V is TRBV7-3 and J is TRBJ2-3; 14 bases fit TRBD2. Germline trimming cut 4 bases from V and 1 base from J; bases unmatched to any gene: 7. CDR3 length: 18 amino acids. Germline-derived CDR1 and CDR2 are SGHTA and FQGTGA. CDR3 in amino acids: CASSWGTSGSKGTDTQYF. The CDR3 DNA is TGTGCCAGCAGCTGGGGGACTAGCGGGAGTAAGGGCACAGATACGCAGTATTTT.

The sample holds a few counts of this clonotype. This CDR3 reads CASSQAASGAYNEQFF. The CDR3, as DNA: TGTGCCAGCAGCCAAGCGGCTAGCGGGGCTTACAATGAGCAGTTCTTC. This chain connects TRBV14 to TRBJ2-1; 9 bases are a match to TRBD2. The J segment lost 4 bases and the V segment lost 1 base, leaving 5 bases of the junction unmatched. The CDR3 covers 16 residues. Germline lookup yields CDR1 SGHDN and CDR2 FVKESK. Full variable domain (remainder filled in from reference TRBV14 and TRBJ2-1): EAGVTQFPSHSVIEKGQTVTLRCDPISGHDNLYWYRRVMGKEIKFLLHFVKESKQDESGMPNNRFLAERTGGTYSTLKVQPAELEDSGVYFCASSQAASGAYNEQFFGPGTRLTVL.

This clonotype was counted between two and nine times. CDR3 sequence reads: CSVFLTEAFF. The CDR3 coding sequence is TGCAGCGTCTTCCTCACTGAAGCTTTCTTT. This chain connects TRBV29-1 to TRBJ1-1, with unresolved D. The V gene lost 6 bases and the J gene lost 4 bases, with 6 bases spanning the gap. Germline CDR1 and CDR2: SQVTM and ANQGSEA. This CDR3 region has 10 residues.

A few counts support this clonotype. This chain connects TRBV20-1 to TRBJ1-1; D gene unclear. V lost 1 base and J 1 base, leaving 16 bases between the germline ends. CDR3 length: 16 residues. Germline V lookup: CDR1 DFQATT, CDR2 SNEGSKA (reference sequence). In nucleotides, the CDR3 is TGCAGTGCTAGAGGCGGACGACGCGGCGAGAACACTGAAGCTTTCTTT. This sequence encodes CSARGGRRGENTEAFF.

This clonotype was observed once. This rearrangement joins TRBV7-9 to TRBJ2-1, with 14 bases aligning to TRBD2. This CDR3 comprises 16 residues. The germline V gene encodes CDR1 SEHNR and CDR2 FQNEAQ (reference sequence). The V segment lost 5 bases and the J segment 10 bases; nucleotides outside the gene matches: 10. This CDR3 is CASSRAGTSGSKEQFF. The CDR3 DNA sequence: TGTGCCAGCAGCCGAGCCGGGACTAGCGGGAGTAAGGAGCAGTTCTTC.

The chain is built from TRBV5-1 and TRBJ2-5, with D maybe TRBD2 (5 bases). This CDR3 is 16 amino acids long. V lost 0 bases and J 1 base, leaving 13 bases between the germline ends. Germline CDR1 is SGHRS and CDR2 is YFSETQ. In nucleotides, the CDR3 is TGCGCCAGCAGCTTGGCCCGGGGAGAGGGCCAAGAGACCCAGTACTTC. Amino acids: CASSLARGEGQETQYF.

This clonotype occurred a few times. The chain couples TRBV27 to TRBJ1-1; TRBD1 matches at 10 bases. Trimming removed 6 bases from V and 7 bases from J; junction bases left unmatched: 11. Germline CDR1 is MNHEY and CDR2 is SMNVEV (reference sequence). The CDR3 contains 15 residues. CDR3 sequence: CASRNTGQGDVEAFF. The CDR3 DNA reads as TGTGCCAGCAGAAACACCGGACAGGGGGACGTTGAAGCTTTCTTT.

This clonotype was seen a handful of times. The DNA of the CDR3 is TGTGCCAGCAGTTTTTCCGGGGACGCAAGCGGCTACACCTTC. Translating gives CASSFSGDASGYTF. The chain recombines TRBV6-5 with TRBJ1-2; a weak D match, TRBD1 (5 bases). The V and J ends lost 4 bases and 8 bases respectively, with 17 bases between them. The CDR3 is 14 amino acids. Looked up from germline, CDR1 is MNHEY and CDR2 is SVGAGI.

The chain has TRBV2 and TRBJ1-2, with D hard to call. The CDR3 has 15 residues. The germline V gene encodes CDR1 SNHLY and CDR2 FYNNEI. Trimming removed 4 bases at V and 4 bases at J, with 16 bases between. For the CDR3, the DNA is TGTGCCAGCAGTGTCACGAAACCGTCTTTCTATGGCTACACCTTC. Translating gives CASSVTKPSFYGYTF.

This clonotype was observed a handful of times. This sequence joins TRBV20-1 and TRBJ2-7; tentative D call: TRBD2 (6 bases). The CDR3 totals 16 residues. Trimming took off 0 bases at V and 3 bases at J, with 18 bases between the two ends. CDR1 is DFQATT, CDR2 SNEGSKA, per germline (reference sequence). CDR3 nucleotides: TGCAGTGCTAGAGATCTGTTTGGGGAGGATAACTACGAGCAGTACTTC. Protein product: CSARDLFGEDNYEQYF.

This chain connects TRBV5-6 to TRBJ2-7; tentatively, D is TRBD1 (7 bases). Germline V CDR1 and CDR2: SGHDT, YYEEEE. V was trimmed by 4 bases and J by 4 bases, leaving 21 bases between them. This CDR3 region has 16 residues. In DNA, the CDR3 is TGTGCCAGCAGCCCGGTAGGAGGGGGCCCCTCTTACGAGCAGTACTTC. The encoded protein is CASSPVGGGPSYEQYF.

The V gene is TRBV28, the J gene TRBJ2-2, with TRBD1 identical over 7 bases. The V gene's germline CDR1 is MDHEN and CDR2 SYDVKM. The CDR3 contains 17 residues. V shed 3 bases, J shed 5 bases, and the junction held 12 bases outside the gene matches. The CDR3 coding sequence is TGTGCCAGCAGTTTTAAGTACCGGGACAGTGGGACCGGGGAGCTGTTTTTT. Its translation is CASSFKYRDSGTGELFF. The variable domain in full, with the rest retrieved from reference TRBV28 and TRBJ2-2, is DVKVTQSSRYLVKRTGEKVFLECVQDMDHENMFWYRQDPGLGLRLIYFSYDVKMKEKGDIPEGYSVSREKKERFSLILESASTNQTSMYLCASSFKYRDSGTGELFFGEGSRLTVL.

The sample holds a few counts of this clonotype. The chain combines TRBV6-6 with TRBJ2-7; 8 nucleotides agree with TRBD2. The V segment lost 3 bases and the J segment 3 bases; nucleotides outside the gene matches: 4. The CDR3 contains 14 residues. Looked up from germline, CDR1 is MNHNY and CDR2 is SVGAGI (reference sequence). The CDR3: CASSYNGGVYEQYF. The DNA for the CDR3 is TGTGCCAGCAGTTATAACGGGGGGGTCTACGAGCAGTACTTC.

This clonotype was counted only a few times. The CDR3 loop is CSLRAGGAQYF. CDR3 coding DNA: TGCAGCCTGAGGGCCGGTGGGGCCCAGTACTTC. The V call is TRBV29-1, the J call TRBJ2-5; maybe TRBD2 (5 bases). V lost 8 bases to trimming and J lost 9 bases, with 16 bases between them. This CDR3 is 11 amino acids long. CDR1 and CDR2 from the germline V gene are SQVTM and ANQGSEA.

The chain employs TRBV9 and TRBJ2-6; tentatively, D is TRBD1 (5 bases). V lost 3 bases and J 4 bases, leaving 14 bases between the germline ends. Germline loops: CDR1 SGDLS, CDR2 YYNGEE. The CDR3 is made up of 16 amino acids. The CDR3 region is CASSAPRAEGANVLTF. CDR3 sequence (DNA): TGTGCCAGCAGCGCCCCCAGGGCTGAGGGGGCCAACGTCCTGACTTTC. Filled out from reference TRBV9 and TRBJ2-6, the complete variable domain reads DSGVTQTPKHLITATGQRVTLRCSPRSGDLSVYWYQQSLDQGLQFLIQYYNGEERAKGNILERFSAQQFPDLHSELNLSSLELGDSALYFCASSAPRAEGANVLTFGAGSRLTVL.

The chain carries TRBV7-9 and TRBJ1-2; D call uncertain. Per the germline V gene, CDR1 is SEHNR and CDR2 is FQNEAQ (reference sequence). CDR3 length: 12 residues. Trimming took off 5 bases at V and 9 bases at J, with 13 bases between the two ends. The CDR3 DNA sequence: TGTGCCAGCAGCGCCGCTTTAGCCAGCTACACCTTC. Translating it yields CASSAALASYTF.